The 6 T cell receptor beta chains reported below all come from one sample, sequenced in a study of identical twins. TCRdb redid the calling of the 5' RACE reads with MiXCR, one entry per CDR3 protein. Of 350,000 to 600,000 distinct CDR3 sequences listed, 12% to 15% are singletons. The same data also contributed to another study, on yellow fever vaccine responses in identical twins.

The sample was CD4+ T cells sorted from blood. Every receptor here comes from a young woman in good health.

This clonotype was picked up a small number of times. The chain employs TRBV7-2 and TRBJ2-2, with 8 bases identical to TRBD1. Germline-derived CDR1 and CDR2 are SGHTA and FQGNSA. This CDR3 spans 14 amino acids. V shed 5 bases, J shed 5 bases, and the junction held 4 bases outside the gene matches. The CDR3 loop reads CASSRQGRTGELFF. The CDR3 DNA reads as TGTGCCAGCAGCCGACAGGGGCGAACCGGGGAGCTGTTTTTT.

This clonotype has only a few counts. The rearrangement uses TRBV10-3 and TRBJ2-6, with a tentative D call TRBD2 (5 bases). The V gene's germline CDR1 is ENHRY and CDR2 SYGVKD. The CDR3 runs 16 residues. The ends were cut back, 3 bases at V and 2 bases at J, with 11 bases in the middle. CDR3 nucleotides: TGTGCCATCAGTGATAAGCGGCTCGCTGGGGCCAACGTCCTGACTTTC. Protein: CAISDKRLAGANVLTF.

This clonotype was seen at least ten times. The chain uses TRBV2 and TRBJ2-7; D gene ambiguous. Germline V CDR1 and CDR2: SNHLY, FYNNEI. There are 11 residues in the CDR3. The V and J ends lost 2 bases and 3 bases respectively, with 2 bases between them. CDR3 coding DNA: TGTGCCAGCAGTGAAAACTACGAGCAGTACTTC. As protein: CASSENYEQYF.

The chain carries TRBV20-1 and TRBJ2-7; D possibly matches TRBD1 or TRBD2 (5 bases each). V lost 3 bases and J 7 bases, leaving 22 bases between the germline ends. This CDR3 comprises 15 residues. The V gene's germline CDR1 is DFQATT and CDR2 SNEGSKA (reference sequence). This CDR3 is CSARRAGTIPIEQYF. For the CDR3, the DNA is TGCAGTGCTAGGAGAGCCGGGACGATTCCCATAGAGCAGTACTTC.

The chain links TRBV4-1 to TRBJ2-7; a possible D gene is TRBD2 (5 bases). V was pared by 4 bases and J by 2 bases, with 15 bases between. Germline CDR1 and CDR2: MGHRA and YSYEKL. This CDR3 is built from 15 residues. The CDR3 loop is CASSRGGSTPYEQYF. The CDR3 DNA follows: TGCGCCAGCAGCCGCGGAGGCAGTACCCCCTACGAGCAGTACTTC.

This clonotype was observed a few times. J is TRBJ2-3 and V is TRBV7-8, with a tentative D call TRBD2 (6 bases). The CDR3 is 15 residues long. The germline V gene encodes CDR1 SGHVS and CDR2 FQNEAQ. Deletions cut 6 bases from V and 1 base from J, with 14 bases between. The CDR3 DNA reads TGTGCCAGCAGGTCCCCCGGGGGAGGCACAGATACGCAGTATTTT. Translation gives CASRSPGGGTDTQYF.